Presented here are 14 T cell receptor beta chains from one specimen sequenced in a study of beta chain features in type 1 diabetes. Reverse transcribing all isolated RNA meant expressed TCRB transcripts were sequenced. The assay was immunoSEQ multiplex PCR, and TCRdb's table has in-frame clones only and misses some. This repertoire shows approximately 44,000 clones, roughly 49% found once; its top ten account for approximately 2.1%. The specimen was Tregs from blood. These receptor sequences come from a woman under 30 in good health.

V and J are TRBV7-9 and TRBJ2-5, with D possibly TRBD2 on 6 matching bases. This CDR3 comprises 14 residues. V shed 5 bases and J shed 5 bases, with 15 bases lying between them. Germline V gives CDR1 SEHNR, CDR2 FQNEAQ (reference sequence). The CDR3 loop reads CASSRGPGAETQYF. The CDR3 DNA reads TGTGCCAGCAGCAGAGGACCGGGAGCGGAGACCCAGTACTTC.

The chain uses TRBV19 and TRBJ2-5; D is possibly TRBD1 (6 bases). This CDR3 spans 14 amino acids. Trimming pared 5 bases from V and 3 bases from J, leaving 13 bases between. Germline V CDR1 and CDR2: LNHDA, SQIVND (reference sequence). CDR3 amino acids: CASSSNHREETQYF. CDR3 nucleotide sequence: TGTGCCAGTAGTTCCAACCACAGGGAAGAGACCCAGTACTTC.

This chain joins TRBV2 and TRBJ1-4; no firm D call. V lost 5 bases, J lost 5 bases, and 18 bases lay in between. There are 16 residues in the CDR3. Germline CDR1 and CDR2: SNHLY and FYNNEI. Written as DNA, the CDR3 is TGTGCCAGCAGTCGACTTCAGACGTCGAGGAATGAAAAACTGTTTTTT. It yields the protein CASSRLQTSRNEKLFF.

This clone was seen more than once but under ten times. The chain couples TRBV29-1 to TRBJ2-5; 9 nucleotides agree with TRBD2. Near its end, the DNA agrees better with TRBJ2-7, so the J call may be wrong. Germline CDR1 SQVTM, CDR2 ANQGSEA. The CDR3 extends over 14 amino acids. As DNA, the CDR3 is TGCAGCGACGAAGGACTAGCGAGCTCCTACGAGCAGTACTTC. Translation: CSDEGLASSYEQYF.

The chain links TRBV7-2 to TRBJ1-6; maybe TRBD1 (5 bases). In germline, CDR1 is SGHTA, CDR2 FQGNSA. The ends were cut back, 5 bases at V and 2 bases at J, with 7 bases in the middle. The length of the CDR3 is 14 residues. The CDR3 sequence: CASSDSTYNSPLHF. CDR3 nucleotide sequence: TGTGCCAGCAGCGACAGCACCTATAATTCACCCCTCCACTTT.

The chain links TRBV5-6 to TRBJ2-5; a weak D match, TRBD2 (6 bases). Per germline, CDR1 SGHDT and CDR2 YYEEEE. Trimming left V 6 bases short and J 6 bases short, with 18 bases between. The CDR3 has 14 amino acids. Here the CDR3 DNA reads TGTGCCAGCACCCCGGGTCGGGGGATAAAGACCCAGTACTTC. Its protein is CASTPGRGIKTQYF.

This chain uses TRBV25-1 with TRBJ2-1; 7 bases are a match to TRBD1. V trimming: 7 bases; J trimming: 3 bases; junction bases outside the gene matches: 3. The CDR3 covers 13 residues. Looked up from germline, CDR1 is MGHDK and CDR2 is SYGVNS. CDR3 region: CASKGAVYNEQFF. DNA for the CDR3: TGTGCCAGCAAGGGGGCCGTCTACAATGAGCAGTTCTTC.

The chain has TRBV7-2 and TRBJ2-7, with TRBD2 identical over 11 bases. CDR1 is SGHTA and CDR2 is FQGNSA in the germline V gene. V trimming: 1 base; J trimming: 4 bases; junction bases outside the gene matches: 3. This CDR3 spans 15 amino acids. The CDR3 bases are TGTGCCAGCAGCTTAGAGGGACTAGCGGTTTACGAGCAGTACTTC. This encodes CASSLEGLAVYEQYF.

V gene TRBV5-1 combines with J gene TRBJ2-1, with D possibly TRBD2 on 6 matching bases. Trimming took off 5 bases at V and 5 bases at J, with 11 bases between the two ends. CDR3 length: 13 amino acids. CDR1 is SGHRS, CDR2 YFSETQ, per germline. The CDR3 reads CASRSGRDNEQFF. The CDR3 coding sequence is TGCGCCAGCAGAAGCGGGCGTGACAATGAGCAGTTCTTC.

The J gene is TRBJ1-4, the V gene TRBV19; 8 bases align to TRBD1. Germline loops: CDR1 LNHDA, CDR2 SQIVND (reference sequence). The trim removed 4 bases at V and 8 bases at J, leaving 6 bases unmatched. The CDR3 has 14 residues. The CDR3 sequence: CASSTTDREEKLFF. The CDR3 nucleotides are TGTGCCAGTAGTACAACGGACAGGGAAGAAAAACTGTTTTTT.

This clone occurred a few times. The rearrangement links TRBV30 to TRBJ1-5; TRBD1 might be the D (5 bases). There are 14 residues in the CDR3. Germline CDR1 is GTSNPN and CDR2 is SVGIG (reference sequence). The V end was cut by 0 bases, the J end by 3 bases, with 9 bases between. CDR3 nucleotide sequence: TGTGCCTGGAGTGTCGCAGGGAACAATCAGCCCCAGCATTTT. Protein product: CAWSVAGNNQPQHF.

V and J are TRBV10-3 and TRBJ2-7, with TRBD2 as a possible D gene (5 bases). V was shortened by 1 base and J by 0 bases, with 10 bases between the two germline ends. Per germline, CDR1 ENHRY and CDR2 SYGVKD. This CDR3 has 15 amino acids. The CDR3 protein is CAISELTGSSYEQYF. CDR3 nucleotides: TGTGCCATCAGTGAGTTGACGGGGAGCTCCTACGAGCAGTACTTC.

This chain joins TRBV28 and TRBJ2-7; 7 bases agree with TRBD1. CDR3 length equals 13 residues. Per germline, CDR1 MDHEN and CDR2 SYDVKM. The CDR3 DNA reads TGTGCATCACATAGGGGGCCCTGGGGCGAGCAGTACTTC. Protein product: CASHRGPWGEQYF.

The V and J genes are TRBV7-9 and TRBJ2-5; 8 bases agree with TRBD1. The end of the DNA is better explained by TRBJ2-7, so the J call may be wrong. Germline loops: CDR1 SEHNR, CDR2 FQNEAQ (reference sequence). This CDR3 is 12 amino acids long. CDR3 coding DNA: TGTGCCAGCAGCGAGACAGGGGACGAGCAGTACTTC. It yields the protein CASSETGDEQYF.